The clone carrying this TCR beta chain was detected only once. What it binds is not known. This specimen comes from a study of cytomegalovirus exposure and HLA in healthy donors. Whole-study context: Within an early data release were about 85 million unique TCRs drawn from HLA-typed donors.

Use of 60 Vbeta and 13 Jbeta primers characterized the PCR. Here immunoSEQ multiplex PCR was the method, and the copy in TCRdb shows in-frame clones only, minus some. Among around 100,000 clones, 75% to 85% were seen once, and the ten largest hold 2.5% to 3.5%. The CDR3 is 11 residues long. Germline V CDR1 and CDR2: MNHEY, SMNVEV (reference sequence). Whole-study findings and limits: The only immune exposure information that was available was CMV serostatus. Presence/absence analyses assumed roughly uniform sequencing depth across donors.

The specimen was PBMCs. The TCR sequence derives from a woman between 18 and 29 years old in good health and CMV-seropositive. This chain joins TRBV27 and TRBJ1-4, with D hard to call. The CDR3 bases are TGTGCAACTTCGGAGAATGAAAAACTGTTTTTT. It codes for CATSENEKLFF.